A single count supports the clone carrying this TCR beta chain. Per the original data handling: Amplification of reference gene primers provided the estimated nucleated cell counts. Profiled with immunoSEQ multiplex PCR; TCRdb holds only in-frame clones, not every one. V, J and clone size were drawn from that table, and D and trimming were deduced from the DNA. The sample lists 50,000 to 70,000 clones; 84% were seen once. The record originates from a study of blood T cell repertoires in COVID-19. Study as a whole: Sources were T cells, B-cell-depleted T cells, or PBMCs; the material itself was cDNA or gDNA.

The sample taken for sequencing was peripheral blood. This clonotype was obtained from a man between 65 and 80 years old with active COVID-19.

DNA of the CDR3: TGTGCCAGTAGCAATCCGGGGACAGGGAGCACCGGGGAGCTGTTTTTT. Encoded protein: CASSNPGTGSTGELFF. The chain employs TRBV19 and TRBJ2-2, with 9 positions matching TRBD1. CDR1 and CDR2 (germline): LNHDA, SQIVND (reference sequence). This CDR3 contains 16 residues. With V trimmed by 6 bases and J by 4 bases, 9 bases remained unmatched.